This is a list of T cell receptor beta chains from one sample in a study of PD-L1 blockade in urothelial cancer. Clones were sequenced by immunoSEQ multiplex PCR, and TCRdb holds only the in-frame ones, with some missing. The sample shows approximately 46,000 clones, roughly 85% of them seen only once. Sequencing was performed on PBMCs, taken around atezolizumab (anti-PD-L1) treatment. The receptors originated from a man in his 60s with urothelial cancer. The CDR3 runs from the conserved cysteine through the conserved F or W.

TRBV5-1	TRBJ1-2	CASSFGTLDYTF
TRBV4-2	TRBJ2-2	CASSQGSGGAWTGELFF
TRBV5-4	TRBJ1-3	CASSLDRGTGNTIYF
TRBV10-3	TRBJ1-5	CAISESTGANQPQHF
TRBV4-3	TRBJ2-1	CASSRISYAEQFF
TRBV7-2	TRBJ2-3	CASSWGGRTDTQYF
TRBV5-6	TRBJ1-1	CASSLGQVKAEAFF
TRBV7-9	TRBJ2-1	CASSSTSGGGHGWNEQFF
TRBV4-3	TRBJ2-2	CASSQGAGQGVIGELFF
TRBV2	TRBJ1-5	CASSEARGRRRDSNQPQHF
TRBV10-2	TRBJ2-5	CASSSGGPAGTQYF
TRBV19	TRBJ1-2	CASSISRTVRGYTF
TRBV30	TRBJ2-2	CAWRAPAKRGWTGELFF
TRBV19	TRBJ1-5	CASNTGPVGQPQHF
TRBV4-3	TRBJ1-4	CASSPMRESGAQGELFF
TRBV9	TRBJ2-5	CASSTRQGGGETQYF
TRBV11-3	TRBJ2-3	CASSQGAYTDTQYF
TRBV2	TRBJ1-2	CASSEANRVRGYTF
TRBV9	TRBJ1-2	CASSVSRVAGGYTF
TRBV11-2	TRBJ2-7	CASSLERGFSYEQYF
TRBV7-2	TRBJ2-3	CASSSLGTSGFTDTQYF
TRBV2	TRBJ1-5	CASSGTGVQPQHF
TRBV28	TRBJ1-6	CASSFPGDYNSPLHF
TRBV19	TRBJ2-2	CASSRYRVGGELFF
TRBV19	TRBJ2-2	CASSMRLAGANTGELFF
TRBV5-1	TRBJ1-4	CASRYRGSSEKLFF
TRBV11-2	TRBJ1-4	CASSRGSTNEKLFF
TRBV6-5	TRBJ1-6	CASRAGSYNSPLHF
TRBV30	TRBJ1-2	CANVRQGTNYGYTF
TRBV7-9	TRBJ2-5	CASSFTGVEETQYF
TRBV6-5	TRBJ1-5	CASMDRLYNQPQHF
TRBV27	TRBJ2-7	CASSLRSGQGRPEQYF
TRBV23-1	TRBJ1-1	CASRSERTEAFF
TRBV7-8	TRBJ1-1	CASSPYITLNTEAFF